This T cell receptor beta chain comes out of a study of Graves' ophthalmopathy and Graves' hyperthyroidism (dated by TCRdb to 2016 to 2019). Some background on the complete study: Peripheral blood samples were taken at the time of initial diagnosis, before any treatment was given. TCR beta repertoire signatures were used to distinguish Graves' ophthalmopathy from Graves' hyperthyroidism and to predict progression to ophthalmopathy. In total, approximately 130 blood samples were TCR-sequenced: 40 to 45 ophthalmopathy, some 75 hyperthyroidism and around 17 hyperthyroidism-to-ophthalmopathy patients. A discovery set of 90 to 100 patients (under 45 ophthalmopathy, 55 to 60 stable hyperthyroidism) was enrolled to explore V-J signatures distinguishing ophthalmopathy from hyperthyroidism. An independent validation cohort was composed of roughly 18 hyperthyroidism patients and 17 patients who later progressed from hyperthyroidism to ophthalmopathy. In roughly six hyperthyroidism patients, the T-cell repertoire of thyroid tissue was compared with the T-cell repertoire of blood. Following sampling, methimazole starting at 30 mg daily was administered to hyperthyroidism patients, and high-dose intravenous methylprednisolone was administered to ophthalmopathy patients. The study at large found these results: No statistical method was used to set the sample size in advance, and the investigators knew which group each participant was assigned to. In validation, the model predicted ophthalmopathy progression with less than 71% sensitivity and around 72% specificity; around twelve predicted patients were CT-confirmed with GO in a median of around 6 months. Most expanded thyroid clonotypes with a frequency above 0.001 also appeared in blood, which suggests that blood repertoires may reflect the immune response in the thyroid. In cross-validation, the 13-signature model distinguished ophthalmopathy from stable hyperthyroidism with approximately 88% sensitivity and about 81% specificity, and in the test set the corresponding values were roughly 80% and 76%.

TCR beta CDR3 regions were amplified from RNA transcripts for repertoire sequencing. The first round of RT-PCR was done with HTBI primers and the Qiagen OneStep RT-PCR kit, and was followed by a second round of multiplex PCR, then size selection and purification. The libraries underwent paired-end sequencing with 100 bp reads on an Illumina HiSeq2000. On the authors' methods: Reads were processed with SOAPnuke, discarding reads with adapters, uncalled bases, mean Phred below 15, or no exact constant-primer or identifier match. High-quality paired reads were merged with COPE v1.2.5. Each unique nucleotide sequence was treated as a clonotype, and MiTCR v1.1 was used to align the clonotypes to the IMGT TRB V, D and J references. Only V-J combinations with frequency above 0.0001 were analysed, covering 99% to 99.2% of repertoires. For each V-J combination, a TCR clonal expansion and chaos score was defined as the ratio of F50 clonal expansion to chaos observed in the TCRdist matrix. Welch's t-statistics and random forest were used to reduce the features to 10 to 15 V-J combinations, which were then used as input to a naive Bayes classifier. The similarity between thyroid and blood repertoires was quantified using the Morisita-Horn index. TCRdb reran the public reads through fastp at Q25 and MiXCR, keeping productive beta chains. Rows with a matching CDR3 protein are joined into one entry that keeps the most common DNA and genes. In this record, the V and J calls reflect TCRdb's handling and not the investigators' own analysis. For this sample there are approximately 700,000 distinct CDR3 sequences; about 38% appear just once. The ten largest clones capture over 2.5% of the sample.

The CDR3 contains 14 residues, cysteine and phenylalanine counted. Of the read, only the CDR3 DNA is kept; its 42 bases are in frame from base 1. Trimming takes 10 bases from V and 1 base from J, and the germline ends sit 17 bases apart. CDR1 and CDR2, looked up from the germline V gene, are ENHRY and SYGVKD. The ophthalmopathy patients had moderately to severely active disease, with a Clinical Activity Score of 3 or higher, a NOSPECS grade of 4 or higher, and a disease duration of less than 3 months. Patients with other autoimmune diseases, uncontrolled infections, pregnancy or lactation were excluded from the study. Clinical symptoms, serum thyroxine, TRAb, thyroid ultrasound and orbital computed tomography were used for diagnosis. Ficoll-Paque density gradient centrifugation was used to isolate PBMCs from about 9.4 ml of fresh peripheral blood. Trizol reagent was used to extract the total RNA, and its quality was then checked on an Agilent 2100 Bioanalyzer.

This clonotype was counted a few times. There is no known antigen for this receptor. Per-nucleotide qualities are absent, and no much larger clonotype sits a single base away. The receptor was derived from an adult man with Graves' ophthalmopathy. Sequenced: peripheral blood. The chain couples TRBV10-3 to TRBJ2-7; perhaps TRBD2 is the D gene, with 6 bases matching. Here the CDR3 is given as CAKKDTGVSYEQYF. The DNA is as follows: TGTGCCAAGAAAGATACGGGAGTTTCCTACGAGCAGTACTTC.